These 27 T cell receptor beta chains came from one sample sequenced in a study. One entry per CDR3 protein, called by TCRdb with MiXCR from the RT-PCR reads. The sample carries about 680,000 distinct CDR3 sequences, 11% to 15% recorded once. The sequencing input was memory CD4+ T cells from blood. The receptors were gathered from a female donor in good health, serving as a healthy control.

In this sample, this clonotype turned up a few times. This chain links TRBV6-5 with TRBJ2-7; the match to TRBD1 covers 8 bases. The CDR3 runs 16 residues. Germline trimming cut 6 bases from V and 6 bases from J; bases unmatched to any gene: 16. The germline V gene has CDR1 MNHEY and CDR2 SVGAGI. CDR3 in amino acids: CASSHPITGGVGEQYF. CDR3 DNA: TGTGCCAGCAGCCATCCAATAACAGGGGGAGTCGGCGAGCAGTACTTC.

This clonotype appeared a few times. The chain joins TRBV18 to TRBJ2-7; 14 bases agree with TRBD2. The CDR3 has 15 amino acids. With 6 bases clipped from V and 6 bases from J, the junction kept 7 bases outside the gene matches. Germline values: CDR1 KGHSH, CDR2 LQKENI. CDR3 region: CASSQGTSGSSEQYF. As DNA, the CDR3 is TGTGCCAGCTCGCAGGGGACTAGCGGGAGTAGCGAGCAGTACTTC.

This clonotype was seen a few times. The chain combines TRBV20-1 with TRBJ1-1, with 11 bases matching TRBD1. The CDR3 is 16 amino acids. In germline, CDR1 is DFQATT, CDR2 SNEGSKA (reference sequence). The V gene end was trimmed by 5 bases and the J gene end by 0 bases; junction bases not matched to a gene: 8. In DNA form, the CDR3 reads TGCAGTGCTCCCGGGACAGGGGGTATTATGAACACTGAAGCTTTCTTT. The encoded protein is CSAPGTGGIMNTEAFF.

This clonotype has only a few counts. The chain joins TRBV20-1 to TRBJ1-2; D gene uncertain. CDR1 is DFQATT and CDR2 is SNEGSKA in the germline V gene (reference sequence). The CDR3 contains 12 residues. Trimming took 6 bases from V and 7 from J, leaving 15 bases between them. The CDR3 sequence is CSATQGWAGYTF. The CDR3 nucleotides read TGCAGTGCCACCCAAGGGTGGGCTGGCTACACCTTC.

This clonotype was picked up a small number of times. This chain links TRBV28 with TRBJ2-7, with D maybe TRBD1 (5 bases). The CDR3 extends over 12 amino acids. Between the trimmed V and J ends, which lost 7 bases and 7 bases, there was a span of 14 bases. Per the germline V gene, CDR1 is MDHEN and CDR2 is SYDVKM. CDR3 in amino acids: CASTDTHGEQYF. As DNA, the CDR3 is TGTGCCAGCACGGACACACATGGGGAGCAGTACTTC.

This clonotype was counted ten times or more. The V call is TRBV6-5, the J call TRBJ1-5; the D is unclear. The CDR3 has 15 amino acids. From germline, CDR1 is MNHEY and CDR2 SVGAGI. V lost 4 bases, J lost 0 bases, and 10 bases lay in between. The CDR3 DNA follows: TGTGCCAGCAGTTCCTCGGACGGTAGCAATCAGCCCCAGCATTTT. Residues: CASSSSDGSNQPQHF.

The chain has TRBV20-1 and TRBJ1-1, with a possible D match to TRBD1 (6 bases). Trimming stripped 0 bases from V and 7 bases from J, with 21 bases between. Germline V gives CDR1 DFQATT, CDR2 SNEGSKA (reference sequence). This CDR3 is 16 amino acids long. DNA of the CDR3: TGCAGTGCTAGAGATAGGGTTAGGGGGGGATTGGTTGAAGCTTTCTTT. It translates to CSARDRVRGGLVEAFF.

This clonotype occurred many times. V is TRBV9 and J is TRBJ1-6, with a weak D call TRBD1 (6 bases). Germline lookup yields CDR1 SGDLS and CDR2 YYNGEE. V dropped 3 bases and J dropped 6 bases, with 13 bases sitting between them. The CDR3 totals 15 residues. The CDR3 spells CASSAGGASNSPLHF. Written as DNA, the CDR3 is TGTGCCAGCAGCGCTGGGGGGGCGAGTAATTCACCCCTCCACTTT.

This clonotype has ten or more counts. The chain links TRBV29-1 to TRBJ1-1, with a tentative D call TRBD1 (5 bases). This CDR3 has 13 residues. Germline V lookup: CDR1 SQVTM, CDR2 ANQGSEA. V dropped 7 bases and J dropped 11 bases, with 23 bases sitting between them. CDR3 sequence (DNA): TGCAGCGCCGTATTAACAGGTTTCGAAGTGGCTTTCTTT. Translated, it gives CSAVLTGFEVAFF.

This clonotype was observed many times. This chain joins TRBV6-1 and TRBJ2-5; tentatively, D is TRBD1 or TRBD2 (6 bases each). CDR1 and CDR2 (germline): MNHNS, SASEGT. V was trimmed by 5 bases and J by 2 bases, leaving 12 bases between them. The CDR3 has 14 amino acids. CDR3 in DNA: TGTGCCAGCAGTCCACTAGGGGGGCAAGAGACCCAGTACTTC. Protein product: CASSPLGGQETQYF.

The rearrangement links TRBV7-6 to TRBJ1-1; perhaps TRBD1 as D (5 bases). CDR3 size: 14 residues. V lost 2 bases and J lost 10, with 17 bases in between. From germline, CDR1 is SGHVS and CDR2 FNYEAQ. In DNA, the CDR3 is TGTGCCAGCAGCTTAAGTTCGGGGGGGAAGGCAGCTTTCTTT. Translation: CASSLSSGGKAAFF.

V gene TRBV12-3 or TRBV12-4 combines with J gene TRBJ2-7; TRBD1 matches at 9 bases. This CDR3 has 14 amino acids. V dropped 3 bases and J dropped 5; count of bases not matched to a gene: 5. The CDR3 loop is CASSFTGGADEQYF. CDR3 in DNA: TGTGCCAGCAGTTTTACAGGGGGCGCGGACGAGCAGTACTTC.

This clonotype was detected a few times. J is TRBJ2-3 and V is TRBV5-1; D remains ambiguous. The CDR3 covers 17 residues. Germline V gives CDR1 SGHRS, CDR2 YFSETQ. The ends were cut back, 0 bases at V and 3 bases at J, with 17 bases in the middle. The CDR3 reads CASSLGLGRTTTDTQYF. CDR3 in DNA: TGCGCCAGCAGCTTGGGACTTGGCAGGACCACAACAGATACGCAGTATTTT.

The chain recombines TRBV18 with TRBJ1-3; no firm D call. In germline, CDR1 is KGHSH, CDR2 LQKENI. V gave up 1 base and J gave up 1 base, with 8 bases separating them. The CDR3 spans 15 residues. CDR3 sequence (DNA): TGTGCCAGCTCACCACTGGTGGATTCTGGAAACACCATATATTTT. It yields the protein CASSPLVDSGNTIYF.

V usage is TRBV28 and J usage is TRBJ1-5; no definite D call. The CDR3 length is 16 residues. V shed 8 bases and J shed 0 bases, with 17 bases lying between them. The germline CDR1 and CDR2 sequences are MDHEN and SYDVKM. In DNA form, the CDR3 reads TGTGCCAGCTGTAGCGTCCGGCCATATAGCAATCAGCCCCAGCATTTT. It is translated as CASCSVRPYSNQPQHF.

This clonotype was found a few times. V is TRBV18 and J is TRBJ2-1, with D perhaps assigned TRBD1 or TRBD2 (6 bases each). Between the trimmed V and J ends, which lost 0 bases and 4 bases, there was a span of 10 bases. This CDR3 is 15 amino acids long. CDR1 and CDR2 from the germline V gene are KGHSH and LQKENI. The CDR3 is CASSPPGGVYNEQFF. For the CDR3, the DNA is TGTGCCAGCTCACCACCGGGGGGCGTATACAATGAGCAGTTCTTC. Full variable domain (missing parts from reference TRBV18 and TRBJ2-1): NAGVMQNPRHLVRRRGQEARLRCSPMKGHSHVYWYRQLPEEGLKFMVYLQKENIIDESGMPKERFSAEFPKEGPSILRIQQVVRGDSAAYFCASSPPGGVYNEQFFGPGTRLTVL.

A few counts support this clonotype. V usage is TRBV2 and J usage is TRBJ1-2; no reliable D call. This CDR3 comprises 14 residues. V lost 4 bases and J lost 2, with 11 bases in between. Germline CDR1 and CDR2: SNHLY and FYNNEI. This CDR3 reads CASSGEGDNYGYTF. The DNA for the CDR3 is TGTGCCAGCAGTGGAGAGGGCGACAACTATGGCTACACCTTC.

This clonotype was seen more than once but under ten times. V and J are TRBV6-1 and TRBJ2-7; 7 bases align to TRBD2. The CDR3 runs to 14 residues. Per germline, CDR1 MNHNS and CDR2 SASEGT. Germline trimming cut 5 bases from V and 2 bases from J; bases unmatched to any gene: 6. CDR3 loop: CASSKEREAYEQYF. In nucleotides, the CDR3 is TGTGCCAGCAGTAAAGAGCGGGAAGCCTACGAGCAGTACTTC.

The chain couples TRBV4-1 to TRBJ2-5; 8 nucleotides align to TRBD2. CDR1 and CDR2 (germline): MGHRA, YSYEKL. CDR3 length: 13 residues. The V gene end was trimmed by 8 bases and the J gene end by 7 bases; junction bases not matched to a gene: 9. The CDR3 DNA is TGCGCCAGCGCCCCCGGGACTAGGGGGACCCAGTACTTC. Translating gives CASAPGTRGTQYF.

The rearrangement uses TRBV7-2 and TRBJ1-2; 9 bases match TRBD1. In germline, CDR1 is SGHTA, CDR2 FQGNSA. CDR3 length equals 13 residues. Trimming cost V 4 bases and J 7 bases; bases outside gene matches: 4. The CDR3 DNA follows: TGTGCCAGCAGCTCTTACAGGGGGCTTGGCTACACCTTC. Translation: CASSSYRGLGYTF.

The rearrangement joins TRBV7-9 to TRBJ2-3; a weak D match, TRBD2 (6 bases). V was trimmed by 1 base and J by 1 base, leaving 15 bases between them. This CDR3 region has 17 residues. Looked up from germline, CDR1 is SEHNR and CDR2 is FQNEAQ (reference sequence). CDR3 in DNA: TGTGCCAGCAGCTTAGGGGACTTCTCCCCTGGCACAGATACGCAGTATTTT. Its protein is CASSLGDFSPGTDTQYF.

The table lists this clonotype with many counts. V is TRBV10-3 and J is TRBJ1-1; D is uncertain. The germline V and J ends were trimmed by 4 bases and 1 base, with 7 bases remaining between them. Germline CDR1 reads ENHRY; CDR2 reads SYGVKD. The CDR3 has 13 residues. CDR3 loop: CAISGGPNTEAFF. DNA for the CDR3: TGTGCCATCAGTGGGGGTCCGAACACTGAAGCTTTCTTT.

V gene TRBV5-6 combines with J gene TRBJ2-7, with no clear D. In germline, CDR1 is SGHDT, CDR2 YYEEEE. With 0 bases removed from V and 4 bases from J, the gap between germline ends came to 14 bases. CDR3 size: 15 residues. CDR3 DNA sequence: TGTGCCAGCAGCTTGGCTGCCAACTACATTTACGAGCAGTACTTC. This codes for CASSLAANYIYEQYF.

This clonotype came up many times. The rearrangement uses TRBV11-2 and TRBJ2-1; D is undetermined. Deletions cut 1 base from V and 15 bases from J, with 16 bases between. The CDR3 has 13 amino acids. Germline V lookup: CDR1 SGHAT, CDR2 FQNNGV. DNA of the CDR3: TGTGCCAGCAGCTTAGGCCTATATGGGTATCTGTTCTTC. It yields the protein CASSLGLYGYLFF.

This clonotype appeared a few times. The CDR3 coding sequence is TGTGCCAGCAGCGTAGCGGGAGGGCCTCTTGAGACCCAGTACTTC. Protein product: CASSVAGGPLETQYF. This rearrangement joins TRBV9 to TRBJ2-5; 8 bases fit TRBD2. The CDR3 length is 15 residues. The V gene end was trimmed by 0 bases and the J gene end by 5 bases; junction bases not matched to a gene: 6. Germline CDR1 is SGDLS and CDR2 is YYNGEE.

J is TRBJ1-2 and V is TRBV7-2; perhaps TRBD1 as D (6 bases). V was clipped by 5 bases and J by 0 bases, with 13 bases between them. CDR1 is SGHTA and CDR2 is FQGNSA in the germline V gene. This CDR3 is built from 15 residues. The CDR3 reads CASSQWGGPNYGYTF. DNA of the CDR3: TGTGCCAGCAGCCAATGGGGGGGGCCTAACTATGGCTACACCTTC.

As to this clonotype: A much larger clone lies a single base off, so this may be a read error. The J gene is TRBJ1-5, the V gene TRBV6-1; 7 bases are a match to TRBD1. This CDR3 region has 16 residues. Germline loops: CDR1 MNHNS, CDR2 SASEGT. The chain's CDR3 is CASLADRIYSNQPEHF. The CDR3 coding sequence is TGTGCCAGCCTTGCGGACAGGATCTATAGCAATCAGCCCGAGCATTTT.